This paragraph covers one T cell receptor beta chain sequence. The sample comes from a study of blood T cell repertoires in COVID-19. Looking at the study overall: Nucleic acid was either cDNA or gDNA, and it came from T cells, B-cell-depleted T cells, or PBMCs.

Enrolled during active infection, Seattle patients were then followed longitudinally. V lost 3 bases, J lost 3 bases, and 6 bases stayed unmatched. The CDR3 length is 15 residues. Germline loops: CDR1 KGHSH, CDR2 LQKENI. TCRdb's table, derived via immunoSEQ multiplex PCR, lists solely in-frame clones and lacks some. The sample carries 180,000 or so clones, 80% to 90% recorded once. The chain combines TRBV18 with TRBJ2-7; 9 nucleotides line up with TRBD2. The TCR comes from a woman of 80 years or more with COVID-19, enrolled during active disease. Sequencing was performed on peripheral blood. This chain's CDR3 is CASSPGIAGDYEQYF. In DNA, the CDR3 is TGTGCCAGCTCACCGGGAATAGCGGGAGACTACGAGCAGTACTTC.